This TCR beta chain was documented in a study of vaccination and CD4 T cells after COVID-19. Overall study context: At a median about 91 days (range 35 to 161) after diagnosis, post-COVID samples were drawn. Stimulation used overlapping spike peptides from SARS-CoV-2, HCoV-NL63, HCoV-OC43 and HCoV-229E. Study conclusions and caveats: Spike mono-reactivity held for 304 of 307 vaccine-specific clones in convalescent patients.

A word on this clonotype: Its cognate antigen is unknown.

Cultured CD4+ T-cell DNA underwent Oncomine TCR Beta short-read sequencing. TCRdb used MiXCR to reprocess the PCR reads, holding one entry per CDR3 protein. The top ten hold approximately 9% of the sample, which has 20,000 to 25,000 distinct CDR3 sequences, approximately 51% seen once. Treatment meaning: approximately nine-day PBMC culture with coronavirus spike peptide pools or control peptides (ViraFEST assay). Peptide-pool expansion of antigen-specific T cells preceded TCR sequencing in ViraFEST. What was sequenced was CD4+ T cells from blood, cultured in vitro. The clonotype was recovered from a human donor who had recovered from COVID-19.

This CDR3 reads CATSTGTSGRAWEQFF. In DNA, the CDR3 is TGTGCCACCTCAACCGGGACTAGCGGGAGGGCGTGGGAGCAGTTCTTC. The rearrangement uses TRBV28 and TRBJ2-1, with 16 positions matching TRBD2. Germline CDR1 and CDR2: MDHEN and SYDVKM. This CDR3 comprises 16 residues. The J segment lost 10 bases and the V segment lost 10 bases, leaving 13 bases of the junction unmatched. Based on the CDR3 plus reference TRBV28 and TRBJ2-1, the full variable domain is DVKVTQSSRYLVKRTGEKVFLECVQDMDHENMFWYRQDPGLGLRLIYFSYDVKMKEKGDIPEGYSVSREKKERFSLILESASTNQTSMYLCATSTGTSGRAWEQFFGPGTRLTVL.